This TCR beta chain was sequenced in a study of blood T cell repertoires in COVID-19. The CDR3 spans 18 residues. CDR1 SGHTA and CDR2 FQGTGA come from the germline V gene. J lost 9 bases, V lost 2 bases, and 14 bases had no gene match. The protocol was immunoSEQ multiplex PCR, while the TCRdb copy is restricted to in-frame clones and leaves out a portion. The data contain roughly 220,000 clones, around nine tenths of them singletons. The chain links TRBV7-3 to TRBJ2-1, with 12 bases matching TRBD2. This receptor was obtained from a woman in her 50s with acute COVID-19. Material: PBMCs or T cells enriched from blood (not recorded which). CDR3 residues: CASSLALLAGGPIGEQFF. Written as DNA, the CDR3 is TGTGCCAGCAGCTTAGCCCTTCTAGCGGGAGGGCCTATCGGTGAGCAGTTCTTC. The full variable domain, with the rest looked up from reference TRBV7-3 and TRBJ2-1, is GAGVSQTPSNKVTEKGKYVELRCDPISGHTALYWYRQSLGQGPEFLIYFQGTGAADDSGLPNDRFFAVRPEGSVSTLKIQRTERGDSAVYLCASSLALLAGGPIGEQFFGPGTRLTVL.